This is a list of T cell receptor beta chains from one sample in a study of shared clonotypes between healthy human individuals. Libraries were prepared by immunoSEQ multiplex PCR; TCRdb keeps only in-frame clonotypes and omits some of them. The sample consists of 2 million to 2.5 million clones, 90% to 95% of them appearing once. The sample taken for sequencing was naive CD4+ T cells from PBMCs. Every receptor here comes from a young man in good health. Some clones in this sample may be carry-over from other donors' samples. Each CDR3 is given with its conserved first and last residue. Fields, in order: V gene, J gene, CDR3 length, CDR3 protein.

v_call: TRBV7-7; j_call: TRBJ2-5; cdr3_length: 15; cdr3_aa: CASSLVPGIQETQYF
v_call: TRBV5-1; j_call: TRBJ2-5; cdr3_length: 16; cdr3_aa: CASSLRVGTGDMAQYF
v_call: TRBV19; j_call: TRBJ1-5; cdr3_length: 14; cdr3_aa: CASGDRPVGQPQHF
v_call: TRBV5-1; j_call: TRBJ2-7; cdr3_length: 10; cdr3_aa: CASGSPEQYF
v_call: TRBV11-2; j_call: TRBJ1-4; cdr3_length: 16; cdr3_aa: CASSSLGGSTNEKLFF
v_call: TRBV14; j_call: TRBJ2-2; cdr3_length: 17; cdr3_aa: CASSQRRLAGVGEELFF
v_call: TRBV11-2; j_call: TRBJ2-3; cdr3_length: 12; cdr3_aa: CASSLESGQKYF
v_call: TRBV7-6; j_call: TRBJ2-1; cdr3_length: 14; cdr3_aa: CASSFPGGGNEQFF
v_call: TRBV28; j_call: TRBJ2-7; cdr3_length: 14; cdr3_aa: CASSLGQGIYEQYF
v_call: TRBV28; j_call: TRBJ1-5; cdr3_length: 15; cdr3_aa: CASSTQSAGNQPQHF
v_call: TRBV7-6; j_call: TRBJ2-7; cdr3_length: 14; cdr3_aa: CASSLIQGSGEQYF
v_call: TRBV27; j_call: TRBJ2-7; cdr3_length: 15; cdr3_aa: CASSWEGQGTYEQYF
v_call: TRBV19; j_call: TRBJ1-2; cdr3_length: 14; cdr3_aa: CASSQTGASYGYTF
v_call: TRBV19; j_call: TRBJ2-3; cdr3_length: 16; cdr3_aa: CASSPRLAGGVDTQYF
v_call: TRBV5-1; j_call: TRBJ1-2; cdr3_length: 13; cdr3_aa: CASSPAPDYGYTF
v_call: TRBV18; j_call: TRBJ2-5; cdr3_length: 14; cdr3_aa: CASSRSASEETQYF
v_call: TRBV10-3; j_call: TRBJ1-1; cdr3_length: 11; cdr3_aa: CAISDQSYPRF
v_call: TRBV4-2; j_call: .; cdr3_length: 17; cdr3_aa: CASSRQTSSGGSYEQYF
v_call: TRBV7-2; j_call: TRBJ2-1; cdr3_length: 15; cdr3_aa: CASSSRGGSYNEQFF
v_call: TRBV7-2; j_call: TRBJ1-1; cdr3_length: 16; cdr3_aa: CASSLAPDSSNTEAFF
v_call: TRBV5-6; j_call: TRBJ2-6; cdr3_length: 15; cdr3_aa: CASSYRGTGANVLTF
v_call: TRBV30; j_call: TRBJ1-3; cdr3_length: 15; cdr3_aa: CAWSVFQGPGNTIYF
v_call: TRBV7-8; j_call: TRBJ2-6; cdr3_length: 18; cdr3_aa: CASSLKAGPRAGANVLTF